These T cell receptor beta chains were read from a single sample in a study of blood T cell repertoires in COVID-19. Sequencing used immunoSEQ multiplex PCR; TCRdb keeps in-frame clones, though not all of them. Of some 120,000 clones listed, about 84% were seen once; the top ten hold 10% to 15%. The specimen sequenced was peripheral blood. Source of these receptors: a woman in her sixties or seventies with acute or convalescent COVID-19. Each CDR3 is given with its conserved first and last residue. Each record gives: D gene, V gene, J gene, CDR3 length, clone size, CDR3 protein, CDR3 DNA. A D gene is named only where the DNA matches it firmly. Clone size is shown for a subset of rows, as once, few, many or a class of expanded clone.

NA	TRBV7-2	TRBJ2-5	11	NA	CASSRVQTQYF	TGTGCCAGCAGCCGAGTCCAGACCCAGTACTTC
TRBD1	TRBV5-6	TRBJ1-4	17	NA	CASSPGQGSPTNEKLFF	TGTGCCAGCAGCCCGGGACAGGGTTCACCAACTAATGAAAAACTGTTTTTT
TRBD1	TRBV27	TRBJ1-6	15	NA	CASRARGQHNSPLHF	TGTGCCAGCCGTGCTCGGGGACAGCATAATTCACCCCTCCACTTT
NA	TRBV19	TRBJ1-2	16	NA	CASSIARSPLNGGYTF	TGTGCCAGTAGTATTGCGAGGAGCCCTCTGAATGGAGGCTACACCTTC
NA	TRBV5-1	TRBJ1-3	15	NA	CASSSLQGSGNTIYF	TGCGCCAGCAGTTCTCTACAGGGATCCGGAAACACCATATATTTT
TRBD1	TRBV2	TRBJ1-1	14	few	CASSLGTGGTEAFF	TGTGCCAGCAGTCTCGGGACAGGGGGGACTGAAGCTTTCTTT
NA	TRBV5-1	TRBJ1-4	16	NA	CASSLAWGRSNEKLFF	TGCGCCAGCAGCTTGGCCTGGGGGAGGAGTAATGAAAAACTGTTTTTT
NA	TRBV10-2	TRBJ2-2	14	few	CASLRSLNTGELFF	TGCGCCAGCCTGAGAAGCTTGAACACCGGGGAGCTGTTTTTT
NA	TRBV6-1	TRBJ1-6	15	few	CASSDGISYNSPLHF	TGTGCCAGCAGTGACGGGATCTCCTATAATTCACCCCTCCACTTT
TRBD1	TRBV27	TRBJ1-5	15	once	CASSLTTGGGQPQHF	TGTGCCAGCAGTTTAACGACAGGGGGCGGTCAGCCCCAGCATTTT
TRBD1	TRBV2	TRBJ1-6	13	NA	CASSERGRSPLHF	TGTGCCAGCAGTGAAAGGGGGCGTTCACCCCTCCACTTT
NA	TRBV6-5	TRBJ1-3	15	once	CASKATGSSGNTIYF	TGTGCCAGTAAAGCGACAGGATCCTCTGGAAACACCATATATTTT
NA	TRBV2	TRBJ2-5	13	NA	CASATGVAETQYF	TGTGCCAGCGCTACCGGTGTTGCGGAGACCCAGTACTTC
NA	TRBV5-4	TRBJ2-1	14	NA	CASRDSSSYNEQFF	TGTGCCAGCCGGGACTCGAGCTCCTACAATGAGCAGTTCTTC
NA	TRBV28	TRBJ2-4	15	NA	CASSFGALAKNIQYF	TGTGCCAGCAGTTTTGGGGCGTTGGCCAAAAACATTCAGTACTTC
TRBD1	TRBV19	TRBJ1-2	17	NA	CASNDRTGRRFNYGYTF	TGTGCCAGCAACGACCGGACAGGGAGGAGATTTAACTATGGCTACACCTTC
NA	TRBV20-1	TRBJ2-1	12	NA	CSASRQGSEQFF	TGCAGTGCTAGTCGCCAGGGCAGTGAGCAGTTCTTC
NA	TRBV3-1/TRBV3-2	TRBJ2-4	16	NA	CASSQDFGQGTNIQYF	TGTGCCAGCAGCCAAGATTTTGGGCAGGGAACGAACATTCAGTACTTC
TRBD1	TRBV19	TRBJ1-5	15	NA	CASSLPGQGVQPQHF	TGTGCCAGTAGTTTACCGGGACAGGGGGTTCAGCCCCAGCATTTT
TRBD2	TRBV30	TRBJ2-3	14	NA	CAWSRAGGTDTQYF	TGTGCCTGGAGTCGGGCGGGGGGCACAGATACGCAGTATTTT
TRBD1	TRBV30	TRBJ1-5	13	NA	CACATGGYQPQHF	TGTGCCTGCGCGACAGGGGGCTATCAGCCCCAGCATTTT
NA	TRBV14	TRBJ2-5	15	NA	CASSHNNRVGETQYF	TGTGCCAGCAGCCATAATAACAGGGTGGGAGAGACCCAGTACTTC
NA	TRBV11-2	TRBJ1-4	14	NA	CASSLGRLNEKLFF	TGTGCCAGCAGCTTAGGGCGGTTAAATGAAAAACTGTTTTTT
NA	TRBV14	TRBJ1-2	15	NA	CASSQDPGFNYGYTF	TGTGCCAGCAGCCAAGACCCGGGATTTAACTATGGCTACACCTTC
NA	TRBV24-1	TRBJ1-3	15	NA	CATSDPGEAGNTIYF	TGTGCCACCAGTGACCCGGGGGAAGCGGGAAACACCATATATTTT
TRBD2	TRBV3-1/TRBV3-2	TRBJ2-2	13	NA	CAAGRAFTGELFF	TGTGCGGCAGGGAGGGCTTTCACCGGGGAGCTGTTTTTT
NA	TRBV19	TRBJ1-1	14	NA	CASSIDHTHTEAFF	TGTGCCAGTAGTATAGACCACACCCACACTGAAGCTTTCTTT